Below, 8 T cell receptor beta chains from the same sample are listed, as sequenced in a study of T-cell reconstitution after alpha-beta-depleted transplantation in children. Unique molecular identifiers were used to barcode this TCRbeta library. MiXCR was run by TCRdb on the PCR reads, yielding one entry per CDR3 protein. The table records 380,000 or so distinct CDR3 sequences, 10% to 15% of them present only once. The input for sequencing was PBMCs, taken from the stem cell graft. These receptors were obtained from a human donor who donated a stem cell graft to a child with Fanconi anemia.

The V gene is TRBV20-1, the J gene TRBJ2-1; TRBD2 aligns across 14 bases. V was clipped by 1 base and J by 8 bases; unmatched bases: 4. The CDR3 sequence is 15 residues long. CDR1 and CDR2 (germline): DFQATT, SNEGSKA (reference sequence). CDR3 DNA sequence: TGCAGTGCTAGAGGACTAGCGGGGGGGATGGATGAGCAGTTCTTC. Translation gives CSARGLAGGMDEQFF.

This clonotype showed up many times. The chain is built from TRBV5-1 and TRBJ2-7, with 9 bases fitting TRBD1. This CDR3 has 14 residues. Germline values: CDR1 SGHRS, CDR2 YFSETQ. Trimming cost V 4 bases and J 7 bases; bases outside gene matches: 9. For the CDR3, the DNA is TGCGCCAGCAGCGGACAGGGGCCCCCCGGGGAGCAGTACTTC. Translated, it gives CASSGQGPPGEQYF.

This clonotype was counted at least ten times. The V and J genes are TRBV4-2 and TRBJ2-2; D gene uncertain. The CDR3 loop spans 17 amino acids. V lost 0 bases, J lost 4 bases, and 15 bases lay in between. Germline V gene lookup returns CDR1 LGHNA and CDR2 YNFKEQ. CDR3 amino acids: CASSQESSVTTTGELFF. For the CDR3, the DNA is TGTGCCAGCAGCCAAGAGAGCTCCGTCACTACCACCGGGGAGCTGTTTTTT.

The rearrangement joins TRBV9 to TRBJ2-1, with D possibly TRBD2 on 6 matching bases. CDR1 SGDLS and CDR2 YYNGEE come from the germline V gene. The length of the CDR3 is 15 residues. V was clipped by 0 bases and J by 7 bases, with 14 bases between them. CDR3 in amino acids: CASSVATGDYNEQFF. CDR3 in DNA: TGTGCCAGCAGCGTAGCTACGGGAGATTATAATGAGCAGTTCTTC.

V is TRBV9 and J is TRBJ1-1; D unresolved. CDR3 length equals 14 residues. Per germline, CDR1 SGDLS and CDR2 YYNGEE. Trimming left V 2 bases short and J 5 bases short, with 13 bases between. CDR3 loop: CASSVTMEWTEAFF. The CDR3 region has the DNA TGTGCCAGCAGCGTTACAATGGAGTGGACTGAAGCTTTCTTT.

This rearrangement joins TRBV5-1 to TRBJ2-1; no clear D. The V gene's germline CDR1 is SGHRS and CDR2 YFSETQ. The ends were cut back, 2 bases at V and 4 bases at J, with 10 bases in the middle. There are 14 residues in the CDR3. The CDR3 is CASSFETGYNEQFF. CDR3 sequence (DNA): TGCGCCAGCAGCTTCGAGACGGGTTACAATGAGCAGTTCTTC.

The V and J genes are TRBV4-1 and TRBJ2-1, with no clear D. The CDR3 runs 13 residues. The germline V gene encodes CDR1 MGHRA and CDR2 YSYEKL. V was cut by 2 bases and J by 6 bases, with 8 bases left in between. CDR3 sequence (DNA): TGCGCCAGCAGCCAACATCCGACCAATGAGCAGTTCTTC. Protein product: CASSQHPTNEQFF.

A few counts support this clonotype. This rearrangement joins TRBV15 to TRBJ2-5, with a possible D match to TRBD2 (6 bases). This CDR3 is built from 14 residues. Germline loops: CDR1 LNHNV, CDR2 YYDKDF (reference sequence). The V end was cut by 0 bases, the J end by 5 bases, with 10 bases between. This CDR3 is CATSRDGGRETQYF. The CDR3, as DNA: TGTGCCACCAGCAGAGATGGAGGGCGGGAGACCCAGTACTTC.